This T cell receptor (beta chain) was captured by sequencing in a study of cytomegalovirus exposure and HLA in healthy donors. Study at large: The roughly 130 validation repertoires were reported in a later analysis to have been generated on the same platform as the approximately 600 first-cohort repertoires.

Study results and caveats: The tendency of first-cohort TCR clusters to co-occur in the 120 or so validation repertoires emerged from a later analysis. According to the study, 160 or so TCR beta chains were cytomegalovirus-associated. Reports indicated that the classifier achieved high specificity and sensitivity in diagnosing cytomegalovirus status.

To note about this clone: The antigen remains undetermined.

The protocol was immunoSEQ multiplex PCR, while the TCRdb copy is restricted to in-frame clones and leaves out a portion. The sample carries 140,000 or so clones, roughly 92% recorded once. V was pared by 1 base and J by 2 bases, with 1 base of the junction left unmatched. The CDR3 loop spans 14 amino acids. Germline loops: CDR1 SEHNR, CDR2 FQNEAQ (reference sequence). The clonotype originates from a young man in good health and CMV-seronegative. Sequencing was carried out using PBMCs. The chain uses TRBV7-9 and TRBJ1-2; the match to TRBD1 covers 7 bases. For the CDR3, the DNA is TGTGCCAGCAGCTTAGGGGGACAGAACTATGGCTACACCTTC. This sequence encodes CASSLGGQNYGYTF.